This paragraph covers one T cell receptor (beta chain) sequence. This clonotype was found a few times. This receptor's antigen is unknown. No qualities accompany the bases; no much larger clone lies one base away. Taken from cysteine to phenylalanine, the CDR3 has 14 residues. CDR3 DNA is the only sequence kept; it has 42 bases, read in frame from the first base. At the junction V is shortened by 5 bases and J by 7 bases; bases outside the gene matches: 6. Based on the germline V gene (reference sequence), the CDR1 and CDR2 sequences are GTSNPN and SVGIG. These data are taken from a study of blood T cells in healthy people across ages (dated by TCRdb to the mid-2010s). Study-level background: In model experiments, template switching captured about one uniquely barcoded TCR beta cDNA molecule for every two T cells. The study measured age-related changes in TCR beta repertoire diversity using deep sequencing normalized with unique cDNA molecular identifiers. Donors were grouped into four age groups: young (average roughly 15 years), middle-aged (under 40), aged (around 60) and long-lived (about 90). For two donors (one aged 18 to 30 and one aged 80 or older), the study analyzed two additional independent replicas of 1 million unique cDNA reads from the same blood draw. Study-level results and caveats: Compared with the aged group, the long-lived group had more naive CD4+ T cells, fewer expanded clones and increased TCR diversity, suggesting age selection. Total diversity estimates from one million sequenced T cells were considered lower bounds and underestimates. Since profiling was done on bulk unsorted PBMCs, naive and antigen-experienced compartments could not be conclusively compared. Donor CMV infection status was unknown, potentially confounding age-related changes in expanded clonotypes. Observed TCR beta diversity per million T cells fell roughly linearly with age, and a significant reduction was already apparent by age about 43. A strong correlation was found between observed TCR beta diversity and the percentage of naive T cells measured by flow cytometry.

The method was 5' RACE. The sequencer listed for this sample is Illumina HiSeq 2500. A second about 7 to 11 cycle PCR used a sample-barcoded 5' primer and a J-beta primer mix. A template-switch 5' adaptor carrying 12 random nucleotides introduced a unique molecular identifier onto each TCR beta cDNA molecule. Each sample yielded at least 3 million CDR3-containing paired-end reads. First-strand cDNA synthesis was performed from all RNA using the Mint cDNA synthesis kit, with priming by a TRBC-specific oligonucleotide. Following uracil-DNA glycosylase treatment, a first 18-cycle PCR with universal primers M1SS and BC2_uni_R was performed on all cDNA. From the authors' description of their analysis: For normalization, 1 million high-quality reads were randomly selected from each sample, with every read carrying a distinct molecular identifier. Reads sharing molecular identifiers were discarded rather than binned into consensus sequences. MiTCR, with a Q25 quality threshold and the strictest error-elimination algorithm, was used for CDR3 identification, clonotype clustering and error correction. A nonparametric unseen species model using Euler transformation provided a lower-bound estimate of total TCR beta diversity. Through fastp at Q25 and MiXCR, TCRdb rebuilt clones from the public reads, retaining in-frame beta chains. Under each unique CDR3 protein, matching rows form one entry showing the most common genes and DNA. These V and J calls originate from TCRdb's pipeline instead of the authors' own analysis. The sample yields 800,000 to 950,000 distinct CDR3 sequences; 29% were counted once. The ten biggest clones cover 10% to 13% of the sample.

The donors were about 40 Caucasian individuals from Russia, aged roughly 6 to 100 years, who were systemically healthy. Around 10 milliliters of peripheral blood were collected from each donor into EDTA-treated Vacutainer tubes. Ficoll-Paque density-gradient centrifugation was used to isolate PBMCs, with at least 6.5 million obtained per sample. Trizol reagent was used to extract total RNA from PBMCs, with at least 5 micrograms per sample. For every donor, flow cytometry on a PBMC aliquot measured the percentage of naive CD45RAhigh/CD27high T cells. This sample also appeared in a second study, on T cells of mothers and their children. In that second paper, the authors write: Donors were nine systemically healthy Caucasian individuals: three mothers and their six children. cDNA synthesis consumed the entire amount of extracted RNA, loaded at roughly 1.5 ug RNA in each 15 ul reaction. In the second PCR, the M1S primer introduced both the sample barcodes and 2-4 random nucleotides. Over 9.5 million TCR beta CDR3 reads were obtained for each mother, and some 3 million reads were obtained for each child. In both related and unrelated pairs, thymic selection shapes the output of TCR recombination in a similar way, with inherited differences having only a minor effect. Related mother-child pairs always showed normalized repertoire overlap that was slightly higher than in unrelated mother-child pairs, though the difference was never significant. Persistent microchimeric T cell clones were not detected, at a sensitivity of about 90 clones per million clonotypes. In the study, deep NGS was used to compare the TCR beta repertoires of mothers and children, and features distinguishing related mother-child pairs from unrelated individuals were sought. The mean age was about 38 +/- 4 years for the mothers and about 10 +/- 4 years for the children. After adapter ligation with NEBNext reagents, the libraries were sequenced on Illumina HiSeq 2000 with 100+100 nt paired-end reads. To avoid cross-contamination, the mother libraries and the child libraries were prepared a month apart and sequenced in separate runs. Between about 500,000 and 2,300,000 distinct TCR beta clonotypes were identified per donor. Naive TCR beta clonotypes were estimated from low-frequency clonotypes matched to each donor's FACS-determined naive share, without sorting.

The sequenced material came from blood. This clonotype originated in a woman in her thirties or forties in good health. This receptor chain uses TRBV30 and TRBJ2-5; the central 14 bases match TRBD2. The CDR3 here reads CAWGLAGGRVTQYF. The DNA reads TGTGCCTGGGGACTAGCGGGGGGTCGAGTGACCCAGTACTTC.